This T cell receptor beta chain was documented in a study of Ad26.COV2.S vaccination and SARS-CoV-2 variants (dated by TCRdb to the early 2020s). Describing the broader study: Donors in the vaccine arm were drawn from COV1001, a phase I-IIa trial of Ad26.COV2.S in healthy adults that was multicentre, randomized, double-blind and placebo-controlled. Ad26.COV2.S was administered intramuscularly at 5 x 10^10 or 1 x 10^11 viral particles, either as a single shot or as two shots given 56 days apart. Sequencing of the TCRbeta repertoire served to evaluate the specificity and breadth of SARS-CoV-2-reactive T cell receptors following Ad26.COV2.S vaccination. The TCR-sequenced set comprised about 32 samples: roughly 19 Ad26.COV2.S vaccine recipients, 5 placebo recipients and 8 SARS-CoV-2 convalescent individuals. Trial participants were randomized into five groups of five, in which low-dose or high-dose Ad26.COV2.S was given once or twice, or placebo was given on both occasions. Investigators remained blinded to trial group allocation during experiments and outcome assessment.

Study-level results and caveats: The authors noted that the TCR breadth and depth analyses may have underestimated total T cell responses. Higher spike-specific TCR breadth was observed in Ad26.COV2.S recipients than in placebo recipients (P = 0.0014). Comparing responses between vaccine doses or regimens was not something the study was powered to do. After vaccination, spike-specific CD8+ and CD4+ T cell responses were reported to show substantial breadth. Non-spike TCR breadth was comparable between vaccine and placebo recipients, consistent with the vaccine containing only spike.

As encoded in the germline V gene (reference sequence), CDR1 is SEHNR while CDR2 is FQNEAQ. Its CDR3 holds 13 amino acids, cysteine through phenylalanine. CDR3 DNA is the only sequence kept; it has 39 bases, read in frame from the first base. V lost 1 base and J lost 3 bases; the stretch between them is 6 bases long. In the paper's terms, the treatment or condition label means: about 20 received Ad26.COV2.S at low or high dose, single or two shots; roughly five received placebo; per-sample allocation not given. For vaccine and placebo recipients, the sequenced repertoires came from samples collected on day 63 after the first injection. Between 29 July and 7 August 2020, Cohort 1b enrolled around 24 adults aged 18-55 years at one site in Boston, USA. As a vaccine, Ad26.COV2.S was a replication-incompetent adenovirus type 26 vector that expressed a prefusion-stabilized SARS-CoV-2 spike protein derived from the original Wuhan strain.

The immunoSEQ Assay was used to sequence TCRbeta CDR3 regions. After extraction, genomic DNA underwent amplification by bias-controlled multiplex PCR, followed by high-throughput sequencing. On the authors' methods: Collapsing and filtering of sequences were performed to quantify the absolute abundance of each unique TCRbeta CDR3 region. T cell fraction was estimated by normalizing TCRbeta template counts to usable DNA, which was measured by amplifying reference genes present in all nucleated cells. Repertoire TCRs were annotated as SARS-CoV-2-specific by exact matching of V gene, CDR3 amino acid sequence and J gene to a known reactive TCR set. The reference SARS-CoV-2 TCR set came from MIRA and was filtered for enrichment in COVID-19-positive ImmuneCODE repertoires, removing public or cross-reactive TCRs. Based on the MIRA antigens, annotated TCRs were further analysed at the level of specific ORF or position within ORF. Breadth was defined as annotated unique rearrangements over total unique productive rearrangements; depth was the summed frequency of those rearrangements. Group comparisons of TCR breadth used two-sided Wilcoxon rank-sum tests. In its TCRdb copy, this immuneACCESS table keeps in-frame sequences only and misses some clones. Where compared with another copy, unresolved V genes explain less than half of these, and the others have no known cause. V and J calls plus clone size are reproduced from that table; the DNA served to infer D and trimming. This sample holds hundreds of thousands of clones; roughly 90% were observed only once. Clones ranked in the top ten supply roughly 1.5% of the sample.

Comments on this clone: This receptor's antigen is unknown. Base-call qualities are not available, and no considerably larger clone is one nucleotide away.

The chain is encoded by TRBV7-9 joined to TRBJ1-2; perhaps TRBD1 is the D gene, with 5 bases matching. The source of this sequence is a person aged 18-60 years who received the Ad26.COV2.S COVID-19 vaccine or a placebo. Here the sequenced sample was peripheral blood, taken in a trial of Ad26.COV2.S vaccine versus placebo. The CDR3 in this case is CASSLGQHYGYTF. The nucleotide sequence reads TGTGCCAGCAGCTTAGGACAGCACTATGGCTACACCTTC.